This TCR beta chain was identified in a study of cytomegalovirus exposure and HLA in healthy donors. On the study more broadly: Drawn from HLA-typed donors, around 85 million unique TCRs were held in an early data release.

Findings and limits, study-wide: It was likely that a cluster of highly shared sequence variants was a sequencing artifact. Later analysis placed DRB1 highest and HLA-C lowest in TCR association rates, which differed by HLA locus.

The CDR3 covers 15 residues. CDR1 and CDR2 (germline): LGHNA, YNFKEQ. Losses at the gene ends were 0 bases for V and 6 bases for J; bases not matched to a gene: 6. The PCR employed 60 Vbeta primers together with 13 Jbeta primers. Per the study methods: Unique TCR beta chains totaled some 80 million in a later count, with approximately 11 million of them shared. Generated by immunoSEQ multiplex PCR, the TCRdb table keeps only in-frame clones and is missing some. Clone size and the V and J calls come from that table; the DNA yielded D and trimming. This table has about 180,000 clones, 79% appearing once. This clone was seen a handful of times. What it binds is unknown.

This receptor was obtained from a woman aged 40 to 50 in good health and CMV-seronegative. The specimen was PBMCs. The V call is TRBV4-2, the J call TRBJ1-1, with 8 bases aligning to TRBD1. CDR3 in DNA: TGTGCCAGCAGCCAAGACAGGGGGCCCCCTCCTGAAGCTTTCTTT. It specifies CASSQDRGPPPEAFF.